The rows below give T cell receptor beta chains drawn from one sample of a study of cytomegalovirus exposure and HLA in healthy donors. Clones were read by immunoSEQ multiplex PCR, and TCRdb kept only the in-frame ones, dropping some. The sample has roughly 120,000 clones; roughly 88% are singletons. Specimen: PBMCs. These receptor sequences come from a woman between 18 and 30 years old in good health and CMV-seropositive. Each CDR3 is given with its conserved first and last residue.

V gene	J gene	CDR3 protein
TRBV5-4	TRBJ2-5	CASSWGGKETQYF
TRBV9	TRBJ2-3	CASSVFPGSGGTSTDTQYF
TRBV9	TRBJ2-1	CASSQSRAGGSSYNEQFF
TRBV2	TRBJ2-2	CASSDQAGGTGELFF
TRBV10-3	TRBJ1-4	CAISVSGEAHEKLFF
TRBV29-1	TRBJ2-5	CSVEDTGATETQYF
TRBV9	TRBJ1-1	CASSVDPARVEAFF
TRBV19	TRBJ2-5	CASSSTSGGGQETQYF
TRBV29-1	TRBJ1-2	CSVQDRGSYGYTF
TRBV19	TRBJ1-5	CASSILQGGGMPQHF
TRBV7-9	TRBJ2-2	CSSSLTGVGTGELFF
TRBV19	TRBJ1-5	CASSISETGGENQPQHF
TRBV7-3	TRBJ2-6	CASSLTGGQGGLGSGANVLTF
TRBV7-9	TRBJ1-1	CASSLAEGSTEAFF
TRBV2	TRBJ2-5	CASNGGQPGETQYF
TRBV7-2	TRBJ2-7	CASSLGDRLYEQYF
TRBV5-8	TRBJ2-2	CASSLWSGGAAGELFF
TRBV5-8	TRBJ2-3	CASSFTTGKDTQYF
TRBV7-9	TRBJ2-2	CASSSVRTENTGELFF
TRBV29-1	TRBJ2-7	CSVTGNSYEQYF
TRBV7-9	TRBJ2-5	CASSLAGRPEQTQYF
TRBV30	TRBJ1-4	CAWTPLGTGGEKLFF
TRBV23-1	TRBJ2-7	CASSQSMGREQYF
TRBV5-6	TRBJ2-3	CASSSETGSSTQYF
TRBV7-2	TRBJ2-1	CASSYGLALYNEQFF
TRBV7-2	TRBJ2-7	CASSRQGGSYEQYF
TRBV2	TRBJ2-5	CASSEQGLAGGETQYF
TRBV28	TRBJ2-7	CASSFGGGPREQYF
TRBV12-2	TRBJ2-7	CASPQPLAGLYEQYF
TRBV9	TRBJ1-4	CASSAPLEVKLFF
TRBV7-2	TRBJ2-5	CASSLVSGGARETQYF
TRBV5-4	TRBJ1-2	CASSLFQGALGYTF
TRBV5-6	TRBJ2-7	CASSLDPGISYEQYF
TRBV5-1	TRBJ1-6	CASSAGTGNGGSPLHF
TRBV7-7	TRBJ2-3	CASSAGGHTSTDTQYF
TRBV21-1	TRBJ1-4	CASSKSTTGYPEKLFF
TRBV28	TRBJ1-5	CASSMTNQDSQPQHF
TRBV11-3	TRBJ2-1	CASSLEGGHEQFF
TRBV5-6	TRBJ2-7	CASSLGAGQAYYEQYF
TRBV6-5	TRBJ1-5	CASSRDRGYNQPQHF
TRBV18	TRBJ2-2	CASSPRTGKSTGELFF
TRBV2	TRBJ1-2	CASTLEVRDGYTF
TRBV7-8	TRBJ2-7	CASSPRGQGSYEQYF
TRBV5-4	TRBJ1-1	CASSSRQGITEAFF
TRBV7-3	TRBJ1-4	CASSLLGGGGNEKLFF
TRBV4-2	TRBJ2-5	CASSQGGGGGETQYF
TRBV27	TRBJ2-1	CASSSGINEQFF
TRBV6-4	TRBJ1-2	CASRGDRGGDGYTF
TRBV28	TRBJ1-2	CASRGGHGYTF
TRBV7-9	TRBJ2-3	CASPQGPVSTDTQYF
TRBV11-2	TRBJ2-7	CASSPNDSRYEQYF
TRBV12-5	TRBJ2-7	CASGLVLQRGEVEQYF
TRBV5-1	TRBJ2-6	CASGLGQSGANVLTF
TRBV5-6	TRBJ1-1	CASSFGRGYTEAFF
TRBV5-1	TRBJ1-3	CASSYRGGSGNTIYF
TRBV6-5	TRBJ1-1	CASSFPGSTEAFF
TRBV2	TRBJ2-7	CASSIRDSYEQYF
TRBV30	TRBJ1-5	CAWSPRGGNQPQHF
TRBV7-6	TRBJ2-1	CASSPQDSYNEQFF